This T cell receptor (beta chain) comes out of a study of T-cell memory formation after mild COVID-19. Study background: Each donor largely had its own TCR clusters.

Each CDR3 protein is one row after TCRdb ran MiXCR on the 5' RACE reads. The sample has about 150,000 distinct CDR3 sequences; 13% are singletons. This clonotype was detected only once. Its matching antigen is unknown. The length of the CDR3 is 13 residues. Germline V gene data show CDR1 as GTSNPN and CDR2 as SVGIG (reference sequence). Trimming pared 1 base from V and 6 bases from J, leaving 11 bases between. General observations from the study: Unconfirmed was the SARS-CoV-2 specificity of second-wave clones that peaked on day 37. Later expanders leaned CD4+, whereas day 15 to 85 contracting clones were balanced CD4/CD8. Cross-reactive memory appears to have joined, as suggested by some responding clones showing up in pre-infection memory.

The source of this sequence is a young man who had mild COVID-19 (a few samples of this study predate the infection). Cell type and time point are not known. The chain carries TRBV30 and TRBJ2-3, with D maybe TRBD2 (6 bases). The sequencing sample was made of PBMCs or a T cell subset sorted from them (not recorded which). CDR3 region: CAWSAGGRDTQYF. In DNA, the CDR3 is TGTGCCTGGAGTGCCGGGGGTCGGGATACGCAGTATTTT.